This T cell receptor beta chain was sequenced in a study of cytomegalovirus exposure and HLA in healthy donors. With 60 Vbeta and 13 Jbeta primers, the PCR was carried out. Some clones are missing from TCRdb's copy, which holds only in-frame ones; the method was immunoSEQ multiplex PCR. The sample yields more than 100,000 clones, around 77% seen once. Germline V gene sequence: CDR1 SGHRS, CDR2 YFSETQ. The V segment lost 4 bases and the J segment 5 bases; nucleotides outside the gene matches: 7. The CDR3 extends over 14 amino acids. The sequence was obtained from a human donor in good health. The chain recombines TRBV5-1 with TRBJ1-1, with 8 bases identical to TRBD1. Sequences were obtained from PBMCs. CDR3 loop: CASSGGTGRTEAFF. CDR3 coding DNA: TGCGCCAGCAGCGGGGGGACAGGTCGGACTGAAGCTTTCTTT.